Listed here are 26 T cell receptor beta chains from one sample, sequenced in a study of OX40 agonist ivuxolimab in advanced cancers. Generated by immunoSEQ multiplex PCR, the TCRdb table keeps only in-frame clones and is missing some. The data show 25,000 to 35,000 clones, more than 70% seen once. The specimen comprised CD4+ or CD8+ T cells sorted from blood, sampled in a trial of the OX40 agonist ivuxolimab. The receptors here all came from an adult with an advanced solid tumor such as melanoma, head and neck, liver or kidney cancer.

This clone is a singleton in its sample. Other DNA sequences in the sample encode the same CDR3. This chain joins TRBV30 and TRBJ2-7; no reliable D call. The CDR3 runs 12 residues. Looked up from germline, CDR1 is GTSNPN and CDR2 is SVGIG (reference sequence). With 0 bases removed from V and 4 bases from J, the gap between germline ends came to 7 bases. The chain's CDR3 is CAWSVLGYEQYF. The CDR3, as DNA: TGTGCCTGGAGTGTGTTGGGATACGAGCAGTACTTC.

The V and J genes are TRBV19 and TRBJ2-1; 15 positions agree with TRBD2. The junction had 2 bases not matched to a gene; V was cut back by 3 bases and J by 8 bases. There are 15 residues in the CDR3. Germline CDR1 LNHDA, CDR2 SQIVND (reference sequence). CDR3 DNA: TGTGCCAGTAGTATTGGACTAGCGGGGGGGGATGAGCAGTTCTTC. It encodes CASSIGLAGGDEQFF.

In its sample, this clone is medium-sized. Other DNA sequences in this specimen translate into the identical CDR3. The CDR3 reads CASSLAGGYTEAFF. CDR3 DNA sequence: TGCGCCAGCAGCTTGGCCGGAGGGTACACTGAAGCTTTCTTT. This sequence joins TRBV5-1 and TRBJ1-1; D gene uncertain. The CDR3 contains 14 residues. CDR1 and CDR2 (germline): SGHRS, YFSETQ. V lost 0 bases, J lost 3 bases, and 9 bases lay in between. The entire variable domain, with the rest obtained from reference TRBV5-1 and TRBJ1-1, is as follows: KAGVTQTPRYLIKTRGQQVTLSCSPISGHRSVSWYQQTPGQGLQFLFEYFSETQRNKGNFPGRFSGRQFSNSRSEMNVSTLELGDSALYLCASSLAGGYTEAFFGQGTRLTVV.

The chain joins TRBV6-5 to TRBJ2-1; no definite D call. The germline V gene has CDR1 MNHEY and CDR2 SVGAGI. Trimming pared 2 bases from V and 7 bases from J, leaving 6 bases between. The CDR3 runs to 12 residues. The CDR3 spells CASSYEGNEQFF. The CDR3 DNA reads as TGTGCCAGCAGTTACGAAGGAAATGAGCAGTTCTTC.

In its sample, this clone was seen once. This chain links TRBV12-5 with TRBJ2-7; 10 bases line up with TRBD2. The CDR3 sequence is 14 residues long. Germline V gene lookup returns CDR1 LGHNT and CDR2 FRNRAP. J lost 0 bases, V lost 7 bases, and 3 bases had no gene match. CDR3 region: CASASSGSSYEQYF. CDR3 coding DNA: TGTGCTAGTGCCTCTAGCGGGAGCTCCTACGAGCAGTACTTC.

The chain uses TRBV5-6 and TRBJ1-4; D is uncertain. The CDR3 has 15 amino acids. Deletions cut 0 bases from V and 0 bases from J, with 6 bases between. CDR1 is SGHDT and CDR2 is YYEEEE in the germline V gene. CDR3 sequence reads: CASSLGAATNEKLFF. CDR3 DNA sequence: TGTGCCAGCAGCTTGGGGGCGGCAACTAATGAAAAACTGTTTTTT.

This clone has only one observation. The rearrangement joins TRBV4-1 to TRBJ1-4; TRBD1 matches at 7 bases. Germline V gives CDR1 MGHRA, CDR2 YSYEKL. The CDR3 has 16 residues. Trimming took 0 bases from V and 11 from J; bases not matched to a gene: 12. CDR3 amino acids: CASSQEGLQGRAKLFF. The CDR3 nucleotides read TGCGCCAGCAGCCAAGAGGGTCTACAGGGGAGGGCCAAACTGTTTTTT.

This chain joins TRBV2 and TRBJ2-7, with D perhaps TRBD2 (5 bases). Per germline, CDR1 SNHLY and CDR2 FYNNEI. The CDR3 loop spans 15 amino acids. The germline V and J ends were trimmed by 2 bases and 0 bases, with 11 bases remaining between them. CDR3 in DNA: TGTGCCAGCAGTGAACTGGGAACTAGCTCCTACGAGCAGTACTTC. Encoded protein: CASSELGTSSYEQYF.

The chain links TRBV10-3 to TRBJ2-7; 8 bases are shared with TRBD1. The CDR3 loop spans 13 amino acids. The germline V gene has CDR1 ENHRY and CDR2 SYGVKD. V lost 8 bases and J lost 2; bases outside the gene matches: 5. As DNA, the CDR3 is TGTGCCATCTCCCCGGGACAGGCCTACGAGCAGTACTTC. It yields the protein CAISPGQAYEQYF.

The chain employs TRBV7-9 and TRBJ1-4; D unresolved. V was pared by 8 bases and J by 7 bases, with 14 bases between. Germline CDR1 and CDR2: SEHNR and FQNEAQ (reference sequence). The CDR3 sequence is 13 residues long. Here the CDR3 reads CASEEPRTEKLFF. In nucleotides, the CDR3 is TGTGCCAGCGAGGAGCCAAGGACTGAAAAACTGTTTTTT.

The V call is TRBV5-6, the J call TRBJ2-7; a possible D gene is TRBD2 (5 bases). The CDR3 runs 11 residues. The V end was cut by 2 bases, the J end by 6 bases, with 6 bases between. CDR1 is SGHDT and CDR2 is YYEEEE in the germline V gene. The CDR3 bases are TGTGCCAGCAGCTTTCGGGGCGAGCAGTACTTC. The encoded protein is CASSFRGEQYF.

With respect to this clone: Relative to the germline gene, one junction end is altered; a read error may explain this. The gene calls are TRBV27 and TRBJ2-2; 11 bases match TRBD1. The germline gives CDR1 MNHEY, CDR2 SMNVEV (reference sequence). This CDR3 is built from 18 residues. CDR3 protein: CASSLSGTGGCRHRGAVF. CDR3 DNA sequence: TGTGCCAGCAGTTTATCCGGGACAGGGGGTTGTCGACACCGGGGAGCTGTTTTT.

The gene calls are TRBV28 and TRBJ2-5, with 9 bases identical to TRBD2. Germline CDR1 is MDHEN and CDR2 is SYDVKM. V gave up 4 bases and J gave up 6 bases; unmatched junction bases: 9. The length of the CDR3 is 15 residues. The CDR3 is CASSSRSGRWKTQYF. The CDR3 nucleotides are TGTGCCAGCAGTTCCCGCAGCGGGAGGTGGAAGACCCAGTACTTC.

The rearrangement uses TRBV7-9 and TRBJ1-1; maybe TRBD1 (5 bases). The V end lost 0 bases, the J end lost 11 bases, and 13 bases lay between the germline ends. This CDR3 is 13 amino acids long. Germline CDR1 and CDR2: SEHNR and FQNEAQ (reference sequence). The CDR3 bases are TGTGCCAGCAGCTTAGCTGGGGGGGTTGTGGCTTTCTTT. It is translated as CASSLAGGVVAFF. Variable domain in full (rest from reference TRBV7-9 and TRBJ1-1): DTGVSQNPRHKITKRGQNVTFRCDPISEHNRLYWYRQTLGQGPEFLTYFQNEAQLEKSRLLSDRFSAERPKGSFSTLEIQRTEQGDSAMYLCASSLAGGVVAFFGQGTRLTVV.

The chain couples TRBV2 to TRBJ2-1, with 10 bases aligning to TRBD1. Germline V lookup: CDR1 SNHLY, CDR2 FYNNEI. Losses at the gene ends were 9 bases for V and 8 bases for J; bases not matched to a gene: 10. The CDR3 contains 14 residues. For the CDR3, the DNA is TGTGCCAGTATTACCGGGACAGGGGATGATGAGCAGTTCTTC. It yields the protein CASITGTGDDEQFF.

V and J are TRBV21-1 and TRBJ1-2; TRBD1 reflects the table's D call only, with no check against the DNA. TRBV21-1 is shown as a pseudogene. The CDR3 runs 15 residues. The CDR3 sequence is CASSKTSRQGEGYTF. CDR3 DNA: TGTGCCAGCAGCAAAACCTCGAGACAGGGTGAAGGCTACACCTTC.

The chain is built from TRBV13 and TRBJ1-2, with D uncertain. CDR1 and CDR2 from the germline V gene are PRHDT and FYEKMQ (reference sequence). V shed 5 bases and J shed 0 bases, with 16 bases lying between them. CDR3 length equals 16 residues. CDR3 residues: CASSEGVGRANYGYTF. The CDR3 DNA reads as TGTGCCAGCAGCGAGGGCGTCGGGCGTGCTAACTATGGCTACACCTTC.

This sequence joins TRBV9 and TRBJ2-5; possible D gene TRBD2, 5 bases. The CDR3 has 16 amino acids. V lost 0 bases and J lost 4, with 16 bases in between. Germline CDR1 reads SGDLS; CDR2 reads YYNGEE. CDR3 sequence (DNA): TGTGCCAGCAGCGTAGCTGTAGGGATTCGGGGAGAGACCCAGTACTTC. It is translated as CASSVAVGIRGETQYF.

CDR3 amino acids: CASRWARGYEQYF. The CDR3 DNA is TGTGCCAGCAGATGGGCTCGAGGCTACGAGCAGTACTTC. The V call is TRBV2, the J call TRBJ2-7; D gene uncertain. Trimming left V 6 bases short and J 3 bases short, with 12 bases between. The CDR3 has 13 amino acids. The germline gives CDR1 SNHLY, CDR2 FYNNEI. Combining the CDR3 with reference TRBV2 and TRBJ2-7 gives the whole variable domain EPEVTQTPSHQVTQMGQEVILRCVPISNHLYFYWYRQILGQKVEFLVSFYNNEISEKSEIFDDQFSVERPDGSNFTLKIRSTKLEDSAMYFCASRWARGYEQYFGPGTRLTVT.

This rearrangement joins TRBV9 to TRBJ2-2; D is uncertain. Germline CDR1 reads SGDLS; CDR2 reads YYNGEE. Trimming took 0 bases from V and 1 from J, leaving 4 bases between them. The length of the CDR3 is 14 residues. CDR3 region: CASSVVVNTGELFF. The CDR3 DNA follows: TGTGCCAGCAGCGTAGTCGTGAACACCGGGGAGCTGTTTTTT.

The V call is TRBV7-9, the J call TRBJ2-3; D gene ambiguous. Germline CDR1 SEHNR, CDR2 FQNEAQ (reference sequence). V was pared by 4 bases and J by 2 bases, with 13 bases between. This CDR3 is 15 amino acids long. DNA of the CDR3: TGTGCCAGCAGCTCCCAATCAACTATCACAGATACGCAGTATTTT. This translates into CASSSQSTITDTQYF. Using reference TRBV7-9 and TRBJ2-3 for the parts outside the CDR3, the full variable domain is DTGVSQNPRHKITKRGQNVTFRCDPISEHNRLYWYRQTLGQGPEFLTYFQNEAQLEKSRLLSDRFSAERPKGSFSTLEIQRTEQGDSAMYLCASSSQSTITDTQYFGPGTRLTVL.

At least ten counts were recorded for this clone. V is TRBV6-6 and J is TRBJ2-2; the D is unclear. Deletions cut 6 bases from V and 1 base from J, with 9 bases between. The CDR3 has 14 residues. Looked up from germline, CDR1 is MNHNY and CDR2 is SVGAGI (reference sequence). The CDR3 protein is CASSLERNTGELFF. As DNA, the CDR3 is TGTGCCAGCAGCTTAGAAAGGAACACCGGGGAGCTGTTTTTT.

The J gene is TRBJ1-4, the V gene TRBV4-2; D not certain. Germline V gene lookup returns CDR1 LGHNA and CDR2 YNFKEQ. V lost 0 bases and J lost 1, with 9 bases in between. The CDR3 has 16 residues. The CDR3 sequence is CASSQEGGETNEKLFF. In nucleotides, the CDR3 is TGTGCCAGCAGCCAAGAGGGCGGGGAAACTAATGAAAAACTGTTTTTT.

J is TRBJ2-7 and V is TRBV6-1; perhaps D is TRBD1 or TRBD2 (5 bases each). V was trimmed by 6 bases and J by 5 bases, leaving 14 bases between them. The CDR3 sequence is 13 residues long. Germline-derived CDR1 and CDR2 are MNHNS and SASEGT. The CDR3 coding sequence is TGTGCCAGCAGCGCCGAAGGGGAGAACGAGCAGTACTTC. This codes for CASSAEGENEQYF.

The CDR3 reads CASSWRPGQGLPLNTEAFF. Written as DNA, the CDR3 is TGCGCCAGCAGCTGGAGACCGGGACAGGGGCTCCCGCTGAACACTGAAGCTTTCTTT. V usage is TRBV5-1 and J usage is TRBJ1-1, with 10 bases aligning to TRBD1. V dropped 3 bases and J dropped 0; count of bases not matched to a gene: 14. The CDR3 extends over 19 amino acids. The germline gives CDR1 SGHRS, CDR2 YFSETQ.

The chain couples TRBV30 to TRBJ1-2; weak D call: TRBD1 (6 bases). CDR1 and CDR2 from the germline V gene are GTSNPN and SVGIG (reference sequence). Trimming cost V 0 bases and J 4 bases, with 12 bases left between them. The CDR3 sequence is 14 residues long. The CDR3 DNA follows: TGTGCCTGGAGTGTATTTGGACAGTTCTATGGCTACACCTTC. Translating gives CAWSVFGQFYGYTF.